The clone carrying this T cell receptor beta chain was observed a few times. The sample originates from a study of Graves' ophthalmopathy and Graves' hyperthyroidism. The CDR3 runs 15 residues. V gave up 0 bases and J gave up 0 bases, with 8 bases separating them. Germline-derived CDR1 and CDR2 are LGHDT and YNNKEL (reference sequence). RNA transcripts served as template for amplifying TCR beta CDR3 sequences. Second-round multiplex PCR came after a first-round RT-PCR that employed HTBI primers. Via MiXCR, TCRdb re-called the multiplex PCR reads, giving one row per CDR3 protein. The sample gives around 1,200,000 distinct CDR3 sequences, approximately 35% of which show up once; over 8.5% is in the top ten.

The specimen sequenced was peripheral blood or thyroid tissue (not recorded which). This chain uses TRBV3-1 with TRBJ2-5; the D is unclear. This TCR derives from an adult man with Graves' hyperthyroidism. The CDR3 reads CASSQDFGDQETQYF. The CDR3 DNA sequence: TGTGCCAGCAGCCAAGATTTTGGGGACCAAGAGACCCAGTACTTC.